One sample yielded the 20 T cell receptor beta chains listed below, sequenced in a study of CD8 T cells in ankylosing spondylitis. Their specific antigens are unknown. MiXCR, run by TCRdb on the 5' RACE reads, gives a single entry per CDR3 protein. The data hold about 840,000 distinct CDR3 sequences, with 10% to 15% observed a single time. Study-level points and caveats: A TCR beta motif made of about 8 highly homologous variants seemed typical of ankylosing spondylitis blood.

The material sequenced was blood, either unsorted or a sorted T cell fraction (not recorded which). The source is a male donor with ankylosing spondylitis.

The chain is built from TRBV4-1 and TRBJ1-6, with no clear D. The CDR3 loop spans 16 amino acids. CDR1 and CDR2 from the germline V gene are MGHRA and YSYEKL. The germline V and J ends were trimmed by 1 base and 0 bases, with 7 bases remaining between them. Here the CDR3 DNA reads TGCGCCAGCAGCCAAGGCCGGGGCTCCTATAATTCACCCCTCCACTTT. It specifies CASSQGRGSYNSPLHF.

This clonotype was counted a few times. The chain links TRBV4-3 to TRBJ2-3, with D uncertain. The CDR3 is made up of 14 amino acids. Trimming removed 4 bases from V and 8 bases from J, with 16 bases in between. Per the germline V gene, CDR1 is LGHNA and CDR2 is YSLEER. DNA for the CDR3: TGCGCCAGCAGCCTGGGCCGTCCCCCGGCTACGCAGTATTTT. It codes for CASSLGRPPATQYF.

The rearrangement uses TRBV29-1 and TRBJ1-1; D is perhaps TRBD1 (6 bases). The CDR3 consists of 13 residues. The V gene's germline CDR1 is SQVTM and CDR2 ANQGSEA. The V gene lost 6 bases and the J gene lost 4 bases, with 15 bases spanning the gap. This CDR3 is CSVLDRGGTEAFF. The CDR3 DNA reads TGCAGCGTCCTAGACAGAGGGGGCACTGAAGCTTTCTTT.

This clonotype was detected many times. The chain uses TRBV25-1 and TRBJ2-1; 8 bases are a match to TRBD2. The CDR3 runs 13 residues. Trimming at V came to 3 bases and at J to 8 bases, leaving 3 bases not matched to a gene. CDR1 is MGHDK and CDR2 is SYGVNS in the germline V gene. CDR3 amino acids: CASSDGTRDEQFF. The CDR3 DNA follows: TGTGCCAGCAGTGACGGGACTAGGGATGAGCAGTTCTTC.

There are a few counts of this clonotype. The V call is TRBV10-3, the J call TRBJ2-2; no clear D gene. Germline V gene data show CDR1 as ENHRY and CDR2 as SYGVKD. V was trimmed by 8 bases and J by 6 bases, leaving 10 bases between them. This CDR3 contains 12 residues. The CDR3 reads CAIGIGAGELFF. CDR3 nucleotides: TGTGCCATCGGGATCGGAGCCGGGGAGCTGTTTTTT.

This clonotype occurred many times. The V and J genes are TRBV20-1 and TRBJ2-2; D ambiguous. Looked up from germline, CDR1 is DFQATT and CDR2 is SNEGSKA (reference sequence). V was pared by 1 base and J by 1 base, with 1 base between. The CDR3 spans 12 residues. CDR3: CSARGNTGELFF. The DNA for the CDR3 is TGCAGTGCTAGAGGGAACACCGGGGAGCTGTTTTTT.

This clonotype was counted between two and nine times. The CDR3 DNA is TGCGCCAGCAGCCGTATGGGGACTAGCGGATACAATGAGCAGTTCTTC. Encoded protein: CASSRMGTSGYNEQFF. This chain links TRBV5-1 with TRBJ2-1, with 11 bases aligning to TRBD2. This CDR3 contains 16 residues. The ends lost 4 bases at V and 4 bases at J; junction bases unmatched: 7. Germline V gives CDR1 SGHRS, CDR2 YFSETQ.

The chain employs TRBV7-3 and TRBJ1-6, with TRBD1 as a possible D gene (5 bases). Between the trimmed V and J ends, which lost 1 base and 10 bases, there was a span of 17 bases. This CDR3 contains 16 residues. In germline, CDR1 is SGHTA, CDR2 FQGTGA. CDR3 in DNA: TGTGCCAGCAGCTTAAATAGGGGATGGGGGGGGTCACCCCTCCACTTT. Its protein product is CASSLNRGWGGSPLHF.

This clonotype was counted many times. CDR3 loop: CSVARTNPTDTQYF. The CDR3 DNA sequence: TGCAGCGTTGCCCGGACTAACCCCACAGATACGCAGTATTTT. The chain recombines TRBV29-1 with TRBJ2-3; D may be TRBD2 (6 bases). V was cut by 4 bases and J by 2 bases, with 13 bases left in between. Germline CDR1 is SQVTM and CDR2 is ANQGSEA. CDR3 length: 14 amino acids.

This clonotype has a count of ten or more. The V and J genes are TRBV12-3 or TRBV12-4 and TRBJ2-2, with 8 bases identical to TRBD2. Losses at the gene ends were 6 bases for V and 1 base for J; bases not matched to a gene: 4. The CDR3 covers 15 residues. The CDR3 here is CASSRRGGNTGELFF. CDR3 nucleotide sequence: TGTGCCAGCAGCCGTCGGGGGGGGAACACCGGGGAGCTGTTTTTT.

This clonotype was observed at least ten times. The rearrangement joins TRBV7-9 to TRBJ1-2; D remains ambiguous. V was shortened by 3 bases and J by 4 bases, with 12 bases between the two germline ends. Germline CDR1 and CDR2: SEHNR and FQNEAQ (reference sequence). This CDR3 region has 14 residues. The CDR3 spells CASSFRGSFYGYTF. CDR3 coding DNA: TGTGCCAGCAGCTTTCGAGGGTCATTCTATGGCTACACCTTC.

This clonotype was picked up many times. The rearrangement uses TRBV5-1 and TRBJ1-2; D not resolved. The CDR3 contains 12 residues. V dropped 5 bases and J dropped 2 bases, with 7 bases sitting between them. Looked up from germline, CDR1 is SGHRS and CDR2 is YFSETQ. The CDR3 nucleotides are TGCGCCAGCAGTGAGGCGAACTATGGCTACACCTTC. It is translated as CASSEANYGYTF.

There are a few counts of this clonotype. The rearrangement uses TRBV4-2 and TRBJ2-1; D uncertain. V was cut by 0 bases and J by 4 bases, with 13 bases left in between. The CDR3 extends over 16 amino acids. Germline CDR1 is LGHNA and CDR2 is YNFKEQ. The CDR3 DNA reads TGTGCCAGCAGCCAAGACCGAAGGGCGGAATACAATGAGCAGTTCTTC. It encodes CASSQDRRAEYNEQFF.

This clonotype occurred a few times. The chain links TRBV15 to TRBJ2-2, with D unclear. This CDR3 has 12 amino acids. CDR1 is LNHNV, CDR2 YYDKDF, per germline (reference sequence). Between the trimmed V and J ends, which lost 5 bases and 4 bases, there was a span of 5 bases. The CDR3 DNA reads TGTGCCACCAGCCTCCGCACCGGGGAGCTGTTTTTT. Its translation: CATSLRTGELFF.

The table lists this clonotype with a few counts. The chain employs TRBV28 and TRBJ2-1; 7 bases fit TRBD1. The CDR3 is 13 amino acids. J was trimmed by 10 bases and V by 8 bases; bases with no gene match: 11. Germline CDR1 MDHEN, CDR2 SYDVKM. The CDR3 region has the DNA TGTGCCAGCTGGGGACAGACTTATGGAGAGCAGTTCTTC. It codes for CASWGQTYGEQFF.

This chain joins TRBV4-3 and TRBJ2-3, with TRBD1 identical over 8 bases. J gave up 3 bases and V 1 base, and 18 bases lay outside the gene matches. The germline V gene has CDR1 LGHNA and CDR2 YSLEER. The CDR3 runs to 20 residues. The DNA of the CDR3 is TGCGCCAGCAGCCAAGGCTTAGGACAGGGCAGACCCCCAGGGACAGATACGCAGTATTTT. Translated, it gives CASSQGLGQGRPPGTDTQYF.

This clonotype has a count of ten or more. The J gene is TRBJ2-1, the V gene TRBV20-1; D gene ambiguous. The CDR3 runs to 15 residues. Germline lookup yields CDR1 DFQATT and CDR2 SNEGSKA (reference sequence). V was clipped by 3 bases and J by 0 bases, with 12 bases between them. CDR3 in amino acids: CSASPVQISYNEQFF. The CDR3 DNA reads TGCAGTGCTAGCCCGGTCCAGATCTCCTACAATGAGCAGTTCTTC.

This clonotype was recorded at least ten times. The gene calls are TRBV7-3 and TRBJ2-6; D might be TRBD1 (5 bases). V lost 6 bases and J 0 bases, leaving 15 bases between the germline ends. The V gene's germline CDR1 is SGHTA and CDR2 FQGTGA. The CDR3 extends over 17 amino acids. The CDR3 nucleotides are TGTGCCAGCAGTCCGTGGTGGGGCGACTCTGGGGCCAACGTCCTGACTTTC. Translation: CASSPWWGDSGANVLTF.

This chain links TRBV20-1 with TRBJ2-1; TRBD2 matches 9 bases. The CDR3 consists of 14 residues. In germline, CDR1 is DFQATT, CDR2 SNEGSKA (reference sequence). V lost 4 bases, J lost 0 bases, and 1 base stayed unmatched. CDR3 sequence (DNA): TGCAGTGCTAAGCGGGGGGTCTCCTACAATGAGCAGTTCTTC. Protein product: CSAKRGVSYNEQFF.

This clonotype turned up a few times. V is TRBV7-2 and J is TRBJ2-1; D assignment may be TRBD1 or TRBD2 (5 bases each). The V gene lost 5 bases and the J gene lost 6 bases, with 20 bases spanning the gap. Germline values: CDR1 SGHTA, CDR2 FQGNSA. CDR3 length: 16 residues. CDR3: CASSPPRGARLNEQFF. The DNA for the CDR3 is TGTGCCAGCAGCCCACCCCGGGGCGCCCGGCTCAATGAGCAGTTCTTC. The full variable domain, completed using reference TRBV7-2 and TRBJ2-1, is GAGVSQSPSNKVTEKGKDVELRCDPISGHTALYWYRQSLGQGLEFLIYFQGNSAPDKSGLPSDRFSAERTGGSVSTLTIQRTQQEDSAVYLCASSPPRGARLNEQFFGPGTRLTVL.